This passage covers 2 T cell receptor beta chains from one sample sequenced in a study of OX40 agonist ivuxolimab in advanced cancers. Profiling relied on immunoSEQ multiplex PCR, and the TCRdb table lists in-frame clones only, not all of them. The data contain about 84,000 clones, about four fifths of them singletons. Sequencing was performed on CD4+ or CD8+ T cells sorted from blood, taken in a trial of the OX40 agonist ivuxolimab. These receptors came from an adult with an advanced solid tumor such as melanoma, head and neck, liver or kidney cancer.

This rearrangement joins TRBV11-2 to TRBJ1-3; 8 nucleotides match TRBD1. The CDR3 is 16 amino acids. Per the germline V gene, CDR1 is SGHAT and CDR2 is FQNNGV. Germline trimming cut 5 bases from V and 0 bases from J; bases unmatched to any gene: 6. CDR3 loop: CASSRLQGASGNTIYF. CDR3 DNA sequence: TGTGCCAGCAGCCGTTTGCAGGGGGCCTCTGGAAACACCATATATTTT.

The rearrangement uses TRBV10-1 and TRBJ2-7; D is ambiguous. This CDR3 comprises 12 residues. Germline loops: CDR1 WNHNN, CDR2 SYGVQD (reference sequence). V was trimmed by 4 bases and J by 0 bases, leaving 4 bases between them. The CDR3 sequence is CASSALSYEQYF. The CDR3 DNA reads TGCGCCAGCAGTGCTCTCTCCTACGAGCAGTACTTC.